The source of this T cell receptor beta chain is a study of blood T cell repertoires in COVID-19. Study context: Samples came from the United States, Italy and Spain, spanning acute and convalescent COVID-19. T cells, B-cell-depleted T cells, or PBMCs supplied cDNA or gDNA.

This clone was picked up one time. Method: immunoSEQ multiplex PCR; TCRdb's copy keeps in-frame clones and lacks some. Among about 200,000 clones listed, around 86% were seen once. Source material: peripheral blood. The TCR comes from a man in his forties or fifties with acute or convalescent COVID-19.

CDR3 nucleotides: TGTGCCACCAGTGATTTACGGACAGGACAAGAGACCCAGTACTTC. It encodes CATSDLRTGQETQYF. V usage is TRBV24-1 and J usage is TRBJ2-5; 7 bases map to TRBD1. J gave up 2 bases and V 1 base, and 3 bases lay outside the gene matches. Germline-derived CDR1 and CDR2 are KGHDR and SFDVKD. This CDR3 comprises 15 residues.